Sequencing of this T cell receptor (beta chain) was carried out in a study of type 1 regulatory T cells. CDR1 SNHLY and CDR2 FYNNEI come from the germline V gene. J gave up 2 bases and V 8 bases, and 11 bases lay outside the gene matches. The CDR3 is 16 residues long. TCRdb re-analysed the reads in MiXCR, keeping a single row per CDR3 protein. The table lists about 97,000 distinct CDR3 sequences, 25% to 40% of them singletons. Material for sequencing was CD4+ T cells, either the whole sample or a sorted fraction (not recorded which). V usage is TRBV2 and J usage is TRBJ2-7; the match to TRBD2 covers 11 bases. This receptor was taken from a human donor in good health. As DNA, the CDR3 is TGTGCCAGCGGCGAAGGGACTAGCGGATCTCCCTACGAGCAGTACTTC. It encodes CASGEGTSGSPYEQYF.